This TCR beta chain was profiled in a study of blood T cell repertoires in COVID-19. TCRdb's table, derived via immunoSEQ multiplex PCR, lists solely in-frame clones and lacks some. The table shows around 220,000 clones, with over 75% occurring only once. CDR1 is SGHKS, CDR2 YYEKEE, per germline (reference sequence). Trimming cost V 0 bases and J 5 bases, with 11 bases left between them. The CDR3 consists of 14 residues. The specimen sequenced was peripheral blood. This rearrangement joins TRBV5-5 to TRBJ1-2; D gene uncertain. The clonotype was recovered from a man aged 35 to 55 with active or convalescent COVID-19. CDR3 residues: CASSLGQAAYGYTF. The CDR3 bases are TGTGCCAGCAGCTTGGGTCAGGCAGCTTATGGCTACACCTTC.